The 24 T cell receptor beta chains presented below share a single source sample, sequenced in a study of blood T cell repertoires in COVID-19. Only in-frame clones appear in the TCRdb table, and some are missing; sequencing was by immunoSEQ multiplex PCR. The repertoire holds about 200,000 clones, with roughly 85% as singletons. Sequencing was done on a sample of PBMCs or T cells enriched from blood (not recorded which). Source of these receptors: a man in his forties who had recovered from COVID-19.

There are a few counts of this clone. V and J are TRBV28 and TRBJ1-2; 7 nucleotides line up with TRBD1. The V gene end was trimmed by 4 bases and the J gene end by 4 bases; junction bases not matched to a gene: 6. CDR3 length: 14 residues. Germline V gene sequence: CDR1 MDHEN, CDR2 SYDVKM. CDR3 DNA sequence: TGTGCCAGCAGTTCGACAGGGTCGGGCTATGGCTACACCTTC. This translates into CASSSTGSGYGYTF.

The chain recombines TRBV9 with TRBJ1-2, with D possibly TRBD1 on 5 matching bases. Germline loops: CDR1 SGDLS, CDR2 YYNGEE. V lost 0 bases to trimming and J lost 13 bases, with 19 bases between them. There are 14 residues in the CDR3. The CDR3 sequence is CASSVGGPPTPVTF. Written as DNA, the CDR3 is TGTGCCAGCAGCGTAGGGGGCCCCCCTACGCCGGTCACCTTC.

This sequence joins TRBV6-5 and TRBJ2-7; 10 bases fit TRBD2. The CDR3 has 15 residues. Germline lookup yields CDR1 MNHEY and CDR2 SVGAGI. The J segment lost 4 bases and the V segment lost 7 bases, leaving 10 bases of the junction unmatched. The CDR3 nucleotides are TGTGCCAGCACCCCGCCACCTAGCGGGAGTTACGAGCAGTACTTC. Protein product: CASTPPPSGSYEQYF.

This clone was detected only once. V is TRBV7-2 and J is TRBJ2-2; 8 bases align to TRBD2. This CDR3 has 15 residues. Trimming at V came to 2 bases and at J to 1 base, leaving 0 bases not matched to a gene. CDR1 SGHTA and CDR2 FQGNSA come from the germline V gene. This CDR3 reads CASSLTSGNTGELFF. The CDR3 DNA is TGTGCCAGCAGCTTAACTAGCGGGAACACCGGGGAGCTGTTTTTT.

This rearrangement joins TRBV2 to TRBJ2-3; a weak D match, TRBD2 (5 bases). V was cut by 5 bases and J by 3 bases, with 12 bases left in between. Germline V gene data show CDR1 as SNHLY and CDR2 as FYNNEI. There are 14 residues in the CDR3. The CDR3 is CASSRRTQTDTQYF. The CDR3 coding sequence is TGTGCCAGCAGTAGACGGACTCAAACAGATACGCAGTATTTT.

The J gene is TRBJ2-3, the V gene TRBV10-1, with TRBD2 matching 11 bases. CDR1 is WNHNN, CDR2 SYGVQD, per germline (reference sequence). The CDR3 consists of 15 residues. Germline trimming cut 3 bases from V and 6 bases from J; bases unmatched to any gene: 5. The CDR3 protein is CASSELAGDGDTQYF. Written as DNA, the CDR3 is TGCGCCAGCAGTGAACTAGCGGGAGATGGGGATACGCAGTATTTT.

This clone has only a few counts. The chain has TRBV27 and TRBJ1-5; 10 bases map to TRBD1. The trim removed 5 bases at V and 6 bases at J, leaving 7 bases unmatched. Germline V gives CDR1 MNHEY, CDR2 SMNVEV (reference sequence). There are 15 residues in the CDR3. The CDR3 DNA reads as TGTGCCAGCAGTCGGACAGGGGGAAACCTTCAGCCCCAGCATTTT. It specifies CASSRTGGNLQPQHF.

The genes are TRBV11-1 and TRBJ2-7, with D hard to call. The CDR3 totals 13 residues. Trimming left V 0 bases short and J 1 base short, with 4 bases between. Germline V gene data show CDR1 as SGHAT and CDR2 as FQDESV (reference sequence). The CDR3 loop reads CASSLAPSYEQYF. CDR3 in DNA: TGTGCCAGCAGCTTAGCCCCTTCCTACGAGCAGTACTTC.

Points on this clone: This CDR3 is also generated by other DNA sequences in the sample. This sequence joins TRBV20-1 and TRBJ2-7; TRBD1 is a possible D gene (5 bases). Germline values: CDR1 DFQATT, CDR2 SNEGSKA (reference sequence). Trimming stripped 3 bases from V and 5 bases from J, with 8 bases between. This CDR3 has 11 residues. The CDR3, as DNA: TGCAGTGCTAGTTCAGGGCACGAGCAGTACTTC. Translation gives CSASSGHEQYF.

This rearrangement joins TRBV30 to TRBJ1-5; 11 nucleotides agree with TRBD1. CDR3 length equals 15 residues. CDR1 is GTSNPN and CDR2 is SVGIG in the germline V gene (reference sequence). V was clipped by 5 bases and J by 5 bases; unmatched bases: 8. DNA for the CDR3: TGTGCCTGGGGGGACAGGGGGACGTACTATCAGCCCCAGCATTTT. It translates to CAWGDRGTYYQPQHF.

The V gene is TRBV9, the J gene TRBJ1-2; 7 positions match TRBD1. The CDR3 spans 12 residues. Germline V lookup: CDR1 SGDLS, CDR2 YYNGEE. Unmatched junction bases numbered 3, after V lost 3 bases and J lost 7 bases. The CDR3 sequence: CASSETGFGYTF. The CDR3 region has the DNA TGTGCCAGCAGCGAGACAGGGTTTGGCTACACCTTC.

The V and J genes are TRBV19 and TRBJ2-3, with 9 bases matching TRBD1. CDR3 length equals 14 residues. The trim removed 5 bases at V and 4 bases at J, leaving 4 bases unmatched. The germline gives CDR1 LNHDA, CDR2 SQIVND (reference sequence). CDR3 in amino acids: CASSGGQGADTQYF. CDR3 sequence (DNA): TGTGCCAGTAGTGGGGGACAGGGAGCAGATACGCAGTATTTT.

The rearrangement links TRBV2 to TRBJ1-5, with D perhaps matching TRBD1 (6 bases). V was shortened by 4 bases and J by 6 bases, with 16 bases between the two germline ends. CDR1 and CDR2 from the germline V gene are SNHLY and FYNNEI. The CDR3 has 15 residues. In DNA form, the CDR3 reads TGTGCCAGCAGTGCGCGGTCAGGGGTGGCTCAGCCCCAGCATTTT. Translated: CASSARSGVAQPQHF.

Worth noting for this clone: Other DNA sequences of this sample code for an identical CDR3. The rearrangement joins TRBV7-6 to TRBJ1-2, with D tentatively TRBD1 (5 bases). Germline CDR1 and CDR2: SGHVS and FNYEAQ. The CDR3 contains 13 residues. Trimming stripped 1 base from V and 9 bases from J, with 12 bases between. Here the CDR3 reads CASSLVGVESYTF. The CDR3 coding sequence is TGTGCCAGCAGCTTAGTAGGGGTGGAAAGCTACACCTTC.

The DNA of the CDR3 is TGTGCCAGCAGCTTAGGGACGGTGCGAGGGACTGAAGCTTTCTTT. Translated: CASSLGTVRGTEAFF. The gene calls are TRBV11-3 and TRBJ1-1; D is uncertain. This CDR3 region has 15 residues. Germline V lookup: CDR1 SGHNT, CDR2 YENEEA. V was cut by 1 base and J by 5 bases, with 14 bases left in between.

The J gene is TRBJ2-5, the V gene TRBV19; TRBD1 agrees at 7 bases. Germline lookup yields CDR1 LNHDA and CDR2 SQIVND (reference sequence). The V gene end was trimmed by 3 bases and the J gene end by 7 bases; junction bases not matched to a gene: 8. The CDR3 consists of 14 residues. This CDR3 is CASSISQGKLTQYF. In DNA form, the CDR3 reads TGTGCCAGTAGTATTTCACAGGGGAAATTGACCCAGTACTTC.

V gene TRBV28 combines with J gene TRBJ2-1, with a weak D call TRBD2 (7 bases). With 7 bases removed from V and 6 bases from J, the gap between germline ends came to 19 bases. The length of the CDR3 is 15 residues. Germline CDR1 and CDR2: MDHEN and SYDVKM. CDR3 in amino acids: CASKGGAGKFNEQFF. The CDR3 DNA reads as TGTGCCAGCAAGGGGGGAGCGGGAAAGTTCAATGAGCAGTTCTTC.

This sequence joins TRBV30 and TRBJ2-1, with 9 nucleotides matching TRBD2. The V segment lost 2 bases and the J segment 8 bases; nucleotides outside the gene matches: 10. Germline V lookup: CDR1 GTSNPN, CDR2 SVGIG (reference sequence). The CDR3 covers 15 residues. The DNA for the CDR3 is TGTGCCTGGAGTAGGAGAGGACTAGCGTACGATGAGCAGTTCTTC. Amino acid sequence: CAWSRRGLAYDEQFF.

The chain uses TRBV28 and TRBJ2-7; 8 nucleotides agree with TRBD1. V lost 6 bases and J lost 6; bases outside the gene matches: 10. The CDR3 is made up of 14 amino acids. Germline CDR1 is MDHEN and CDR2 is SYDVKM. This CDR3 reads CASRMGTGGREQYF. DNA of the CDR3: TGTGCCAGCAGAATGGGGACAGGAGGTCGCGAGCAGTACTTC.

V and J are TRBV10-3 and TRBJ1-2, with 11 bases identical to TRBD1. CDR3 size: 16 residues. CDR1 is ENHRY and CDR2 is SYGVKD in the germline V gene. Trimming at V came to 2 bases and at J to 5 bases, leaving 7 bases not matched to a gene. CDR3 protein: CAISEPDRGLGYGYTF. The CDR3 bases are TGTGCCATCAGTGAGCCGGACAGGGGGCTGGGATATGGCTACACCTTC.

This clone was detected only a few times. This chain joins TRBV6-1 and TRBJ1-3; the D is unclear. The germline V and J ends were trimmed by 3 bases and 0 bases, with 6 bases remaining between them. Germline assignment: CDR1 MNHNS and CDR2 SASEGT. The CDR3 loop spans 14 amino acids. CDR3 amino acids: CASSESVSGNTIYF. The CDR3, as DNA: TGTGCCAGCAGTGAGAGCGTCTCTGGAAACACCATATATTTT.

This sequence joins TRBV6-5 and TRBJ1-5, with no clear D. Trimming took 2 bases from V and 2 from J, leaving 4 bases between them. CDR1 and CDR2 from the germline V gene are MNHEY and SVGAGI. This CDR3 contains 13 residues. CDR3 sequence (DNA): TGTGCCAGCAGTTACCGGGGCAATCAGCCCCAGCATTTT. Protein product: CASSYRGNQPQHF.

The chain combines TRBV6-6 with TRBJ2-2, with 15 nucleotides matching TRBD2. Germline V CDR1 and CDR2: MNHNY, SVGAGI (reference sequence). The junction had 16 bases not matched to a gene; V was cut back by 6 bases and J by 5 bases. The CDR3 extends over 20 amino acids. The DNA for the CDR3 is TGTGCCAGCAGCGATCCCTTTAGGGGGACTAGCGGGAGGTATACCGGGGAGCTGTTTTTT. Protein: CASSDPFRGTSGRYTGELFF.

The CDR3 region has the DNA TGTGCCAGCAGCGCTCCGACAGAGTCTAACTATGGCTACACCTTC. Translating gives CASSAPTESNYGYTF. The chain combines TRBV7-2 with TRBJ1-2; tentative D call: TRBD1 (5 bases). Per the germline V gene, CDR1 is SGHTA and CDR2 is FQGNSA. The germline V and J ends were trimmed by 5 bases and 0 bases, with 13 bases remaining between them. There are 15 residues in the CDR3.